The clone carrying this TCR beta chain was detected a few times. Its specificity is unknown. The record originates from a study of tumor and adjacent non-tumor tissue in lung cancer. Study information: Stage I to III disease affected about ten men and roughly 5 women aged 31 to 76.

Study outcomes and limitations: TCR diversity was significantly greater in tumor than normal lung tissue. Patients with more diverse tumor TCRs had worse survival. In normal lung, the top 100 clones were significantly more dominant than in tumor.

TCRbeta libraries were built with three rounds of nested PCR, modified from ARM-PCR. TCRdb processed the multiplex PCR reads anew with MiXCR; each CDR3 protein has one entry. This table has about 93,000 distinct CDR3 sequences, 61% appearing once. The CDR3 sequence is 15 residues long. Germline CDR1 and CDR2: DFQATT and SNEGSKA (reference sequence). Trimming removed 0 bases from V and 7 bases from J; junction bases left unmatched: 5. This sample's RNA came from whole unsorted tissue. The clonotype comes from a man between 65 and 85 years old with non-small cell lung cancer. Sequenced: lung tumor tissue. The J gene is TRBJ2-1, the V gene TRBV20-1; 11 bases are shared with TRBD2. The CDR3 loop reads CSARDLLAGGNEQFF. CDR3 nucleotide sequence: TGCAGTGCTAGAGATCTGCTAGCGGGAGGAAATGAGCAGTTCTTC.